The entry that follows covers one T cell receptor beta chain sequence. Antigen: not known. One end of the junction fails to match germline, which may point to a read error. This CDR3 comprises 16 residues. CDR1 and CDR2 (germline): MNHNY, SVGAGI (reference sequence). This entry comes from a study of T cell repertoires in cytomegalovirus infection. Study-wide context: CMV epitopes that were recently identified and HLA-C-restricted were used alongside well-studied HLA-B-restricted ones. Indications came from public TCR beta signatures; they pointed to CMV infection and to a matching HLA type.

Points from the study as a whole: HLA-C-restricted TCR beta clonotypes specific for CMV led the ex vivo response. Carriers of CMV plus the relevant HLA were identified by cumulative public TCR beta family frequency.

TCRdb re-called the reads with MiXCR, one entry per CDR3 protein. The sample lists approximately 310,000 distinct CDR3 sequences; around 25% were seen once. Material: cultured PBMCs, obtained from culture after CMV antigen stimulation. The sequence came from a human donor in good health (CMV status not recorded). Some clones in this sample may be carry-over from other donors' samples. The chain combines TRBV6-6 with TRBJ2-6; a possible D gene is TRBD1 (6 bases). CDR3 sequence (DNA): TGTGCCAGCAGTTACTCGACAGGTTCTGGGTCCAACGTCCTGACTTTC. It encodes CASSYSTGSGSNVLTF.